Each of the 21 T cell receptor beta chains below was sequenced from the same sample in a study of cytomegalovirus exposure and HLA in healthy donors. The PCR was carried out with 60 Vbeta primers and 13 Jbeta primers. This table comes from immunoSEQ multiplex PCR, and its TCRdb copy is limited to in-frame clones, with some not included. The repertoire holds roughly 150,000 clones, with over 60% as singletons. The specimen sequenced was PBMCs. The receptor set was obtained from a man aged 40-49 years in good health and CMV-seropositive.

The chain couples TRBV2 to TRBJ2-5, with D perhaps TRBD2 (7 bases). V lost 5 bases to trimming and J lost 5 bases, with 21 bases between them. Germline lookup yields CDR1 SNHLY and CDR2 FYNNEI. This CDR3 has 16 amino acids. The CDR3 DNA sequence: TGTGCCAGCAGTCATGGCGGGGGCGGGAGAGACGAGACCCAGTACTTC. This translates into CASSHGGGGRDETQYF.

V and J are TRBV7-6 and TRBJ2-7; a weak D match, TRBD1 (6 bases). CDR1 is SGHVS, CDR2 FNYEAQ, per germline. The CDR3 has 14 amino acids. Trimming cost V 4 bases and J 2 bases, with 12 bases left between them. The CDR3 reads CASSSGVPPYEQYF. The DNA of the CDR3 is TGTGCCAGCAGCTCAGGGGTCCCTCCCTACGAGCAGTACTTC.

As for this clone: At one boundary the junction diverges from the germline segment, which might be a read error. The chain joins TRBV27 to TRBJ2-6, with a tentative D call TRBD1 (6 bases). Germline-derived CDR1 and CDR2 are MNHEY and SMNVEV (reference sequence). The length of the CDR3 is 15 residues. The CDR3 nucleotides are TGTGCCAGCAGTAAGGGGGTCACTGGGGCCAACGGCCTGACTTTC. This encodes CASSKGVTGANGLTF.

The sample holds one count of this clone. The chain recombines TRBV21-1 with TRBJ2-7; the D segment call TRBD2 is taken from the table without a DNA check. TRBV21-1 is a documented pseudogene. The CDR3 loop spans 11 amino acids. This chain's CDR3 is CASSTYYEQYF. The CDR3 coding sequence is TGTGCCAGCAGCACCTACTACGAGCAGTACTTC.

The chain links TRBV7-3 to TRBJ1-5; possibly TRBD1 for D (6 bases). There are 17 residues in the CDR3. Trimming took 2 bases from V and 5 from J, leaving 19 bases between them. CDR1 and CDR2 (germline): SGHTA, FQGTGA. The CDR3 loop reads CASSLRTGPPYHQPQHF. The CDR3 DNA reads as TGTGCCAGCAGCTTACGCACAGGGCCTCCCTATCATCAGCCCCAGCATTTT.

The chain links TRBV10-3 to TRBJ2-3; 12 bases agree with TRBD2. From germline, CDR1 is ENHRY and CDR2 SYGVKD. CDR3 size: 15 residues. Trimming at V came to 6 bases and at J to 3 bases, leaving 4 bases not matched to a gene. The DNA for the CDR3 is TGTGCCATCAGCTCTAGCGGGAGGGCGACAGATACGCAGTATTTT. Its translation is CAISSSGRATDTQYF.

CDR3 loop: CASSQGNSPLHF. The DNA of the CDR3 is TGTGCCAGCAGCCAGGGTAATTCACCCCTCCACTTT. The chain employs TRBV6-5 and TRBJ1-6, with TRBD1 as a possible D gene (5 bases). This CDR3 spans 12 amino acids. Trimming stripped 6 bases from V and 6 bases from J, with 6 bases between. Germline CDR1 is MNHEY and CDR2 is SVGAGI.

The V call is TRBV28, the J call TRBJ1-5; unclear D gene. Trimming left V 2 bases short and J 7 bases short, with 12 bases between. In germline, CDR1 is MDHEN, CDR2 SYDVKM. The CDR3 contains 14 residues. In DNA form, the CDR3 reads TGTGCCAGCAGTTTACCGGGTGATGGCCAGCCCCAGCATTTT. Translation gives CASSLPGDGQPQHF.

There are many counts of this clone. The chain employs TRBV6-6 and TRBJ2-1, with 7 nucleotides matching TRBD2. The germline gives CDR1 MNHNY, CDR2 SVGAGI (reference sequence). CDR3 length: 11 amino acids. The V gene end was trimmed by 5 bases and the J gene end by 10 bases; junction bases not matched to a gene: 2. The CDR3 is CASSGRDEQFF. For the CDR3, the DNA is TGTGCCAGCAGTGGGAGGGACGAGCAGTTCTTC.

Comment on this clone: The sample contains more than one DNA sequence encoding this CDR3. The genes are TRBV2 and TRBJ2-1; 11 bases map to TRBD2. Germline CDR1 is SNHLY and CDR2 is FYNNEI. J gave up 4 bases and V 10 bases, and 6 bases lay outside the gene matches. This CDR3 is built from 14 residues. For the CDR3, the DNA is TGTGCCACCCGGCTAGCGGGAGGTTACAATGAGCAGTTCTTC. This sequence encodes CATRLAGGYNEQFF.

This chain uses TRBV25-1 with TRBJ2-7; 7 nucleotides line up with TRBD1. CDR3 length equals 12 residues. CDR1 is MGHDK, CDR2 SYGVNS, per germline. Trimming took 6 bases from V and 5 from J; bases not matched to a gene: 4. In nucleotides, the CDR3 is TGTGCCAGCAGACAGGGGCAAAACGAGCAGTACTTC. Translating it yields CASRQGQNEQYF.

Comments on this clone: Other DNA sequences in the same sample also yield this CDR3. The gene calls are TRBV10-3 and TRBJ1-1, with D perhaps matching TRBD1 (6 bases). Germline values: CDR1 ENHRY, CDR2 SYGVKD. Trimming took off 3 bases at V and 3 bases at J, with 11 bases between the two ends. The length of the CDR3 is 14 residues. The CDR3 sequence: CAISERGRDTEAFF. CDR3 DNA: TGTGCCATCAGTGAAAGGGGGAGGGACACTGAAGCTTTCTTT.

V is TRBV6-1 and J is TRBJ2-7; maybe TRBD2 (7 bases). The CDR3 contains 14 residues. Trimming cost V 3 bases and J 3 bases, with 12 bases left between them. The germline V gene has CDR1 MNHNS and CDR2 SASEGT. The CDR3 nucleotides are TGTGCCAGCAGTGATCAGGGGACTAACTACGAGCAGTACTTC. It yields the protein CASSDQGTNYEQYF.

This chain links TRBV28 with TRBJ1-4, with no clear D. The V gene's germline CDR1 is MDHEN and CDR2 SYDVKM. V was clipped by 3 bases and J by 8 bases, with 4 bases between them. The CDR3 totals 11 residues. DNA for the CDR3: TGTGCCAGCAGTTTCAAAGAAAAACTGTTTTTT. Encoded protein: CASSFKEKLFF.

This clone was counted a single time. The chain is built from TRBV27 and TRBJ2-7; the match to TRBD1 covers 8 bases. The length of the CDR3 is 16 residues. In germline, CDR1 is MNHEY, CDR2 SMNVEV (reference sequence). V was clipped by 5 bases and J by 2 bases; unmatched bases: 11. In nucleotides, the CDR3 is TGTGCCAGCAGTCGCACCTGGGACAGGCTCACCTACGAGCAGTACTTC. It specifies CASSRTWDRLTYEQYF.

A single count supports this clone. The chain recombines TRBV7-8 with TRBJ2-1; D is perhaps TRBD2 (5 bases). Per germline, CDR1 SGHVS and CDR2 FQNEAQ. This CDR3 contains 12 residues. V was shortened by 1 base and J by 11 bases, with 9 bases between the two germline ends. The CDR3 nucleotides are TGTGCCAGCAGCTTAGAGCAGCGGAAGCAGTTCTTC. Translating gives CASSLEQRKQFF.

The chain is built from TRBV15 and TRBJ2-7; 9 nucleotides line up with TRBD2. V shed 6 bases, J shed 0 bases, and the junction held 3 bases outside the gene matches. The CDR3 contains 14 residues. Germline lookup yields CDR1 LNHNV and CDR2 YYDKDF (reference sequence). The CDR3 loop reads CATSLAGRSYEQYF. In DNA form, the CDR3 reads TGTGCCACCAGTCTAGCGGGACGCTCCTACGAGCAGTACTTC.

There are a few counts of this clone. The rearrangement joins TRBV6-5 to TRBJ1-2; 7 bases are a match to TRBD1. The V segment lost 2 bases and the J segment 7 bases; nucleotides outside the gene matches: 13. The CDR3 is 16 amino acids. Germline CDR1 is MNHEY and CDR2 is SVGAGI. CDR3 sequence: CASSYGPGQRISGYTF. DNA for the CDR3: TGTGCCAGCAGTTACGGGCCGGGACAGCGTATTTCTGGCTACACCTTC.

The chain uses TRBV19 and TRBJ2-1, with 13 nucleotides matching TRBD2. The CDR3 sequence is 16 residues long. J lost 10 bases, V lost 1 base, and 7 bases had no gene match. Germline V gene lookup returns CDR1 LNHDA and CDR2 SQIVND (reference sequence). This chain's CDR3 is CASSIGGTSGALEQFF. DNA for the CDR3: TGTGCCAGTAGTATAGGTGGGACTAGCGGGGCCTTAGAGCAGTTCTTC.

In DNA form, the CDR3 reads TGTGCCAGCAACCCAACCCAGGGGAACACTGAAGCTTTCTTT. This sequence encodes CASNPTQGNTEAFF. The chain uses TRBV5-4 and TRBJ1-1; TRBD1 is a possible D gene (5 bases). V dropped 6 bases and J dropped 1 base, with 13 bases sitting between them. The CDR3 contains 14 residues. Germline loops: CDR1 SGHNT, CDR2 YYREEE (reference sequence).

V usage is TRBV9 and J usage is TRBJ2-1; D possibly corresponds to TRBD1 (5 bases). The V end lost 0 bases, the J end lost 8 bases, and 15 bases lay between the germline ends. CDR1 is SGDLS, CDR2 YYNGEE, per germline. The CDR3 length is 15 residues. The CDR3 here is CASSVGSGFKDEQFF. The CDR3 region has the DNA TGTGCCAGCAGCGTAGGGTCAGGGTTTAAGGATGAGCAGTTCTTC.